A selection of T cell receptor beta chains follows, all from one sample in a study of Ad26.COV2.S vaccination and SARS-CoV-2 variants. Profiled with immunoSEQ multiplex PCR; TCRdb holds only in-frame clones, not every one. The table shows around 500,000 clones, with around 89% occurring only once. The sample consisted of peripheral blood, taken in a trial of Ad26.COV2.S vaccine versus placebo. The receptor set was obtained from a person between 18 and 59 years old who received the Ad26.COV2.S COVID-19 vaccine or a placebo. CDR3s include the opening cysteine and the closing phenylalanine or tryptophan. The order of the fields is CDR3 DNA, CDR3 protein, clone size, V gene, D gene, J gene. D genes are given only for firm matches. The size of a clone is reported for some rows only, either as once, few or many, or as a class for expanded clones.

cdr3_nt: TGTGCCAGCAGCGTAGCCGCCCACAGGTCAACTAATGAAAAACTGTTTTTT
cdr3_aa: CASSVAAHRSTNEKLFF
clone_size: -
v_call: TRBV9
d_call: -
j_call: TRBJ1-4

cdr3_nt: TGTGCCAGCTCACCACGGAGCGGGGAGCTGTTTTTT
cdr3_aa: CASSPRSGELFF
clone_size: -
v_call: TRBV18
d_call: -
j_call: TRBJ2-2

cdr3_nt: TGTGCCAGCAGCCGGCATAGCAATCAGCCCCAGCATTTT
cdr3_aa: CASSRHSNQPQHF
clone_size: -
v_call: TRBV6-5
d_call: -
j_call: TRBJ1-5

cdr3_nt: TGCGCCAGCAGCTTGGCTAGACGATTAGCGGGAGGGTCGGAAGAGACCCAGTACTTC
cdr3_aa: CASSLARRLAGGSEETQYF
clone_size: -
v_call: TRBV5-1
d_call: TRBD2
j_call: TRBJ2-5

cdr3_nt: TGTGCCAGCAGCTTAGAAGGGAGGGGGCCCGGGGAGCTGTTTTTT
cdr3_aa: CASSLEGRGPGELFF
clone_size: -
v_call: TRBV13
d_call: -
j_call: TRBJ2-2

cdr3_nt: TGTGCCAGCAGTTTAGTTGTAGGGGCCTCAAGCTCCTACGAGCAGTACTTC
cdr3_aa: CASSLVVGASSSYEQYF
clone_size: -
v_call: TRBV27
d_call: -
j_call: TRBJ2-7

cdr3_nt: TGTGCCAGCCGCGACAGGGGACCCGGGGAGCTGTTTTTT
cdr3_aa: CASRDRGPGELFF
clone_size: -
v_call: TRBV27
d_call: TRBD1
j_call: TRBJ2-2

cdr3_nt: TGTGCCAGCAGCCGGGGACAGCTGAACACCGGGGAGCTGTTTTTT
cdr3_aa: CASSRGQLNTGELFF
clone_size: -
v_call: TRBV7-9
d_call: TRBD1
j_call: TRBJ2-2

cdr3_nt: TGTGCCACCAGCAGAGTGCAGGGGTCGGTGAACACTGAAGCTTTCTTT
cdr3_aa: CATSRVQGSVNTEAFF
clone_size: -
v_call: TRBV15
d_call: -
j_call: TRBJ1-1

cdr3_nt: TGTGCCAGCAGCTTAGACAGGGGGCGCGAAGCTTTCTTT
cdr3_aa: CASSLDRGREAFF
clone_size: -
v_call: TRBV7-2
d_call: TRBD1
j_call: TRBJ1-1

cdr3_nt: TGTGCCAGTATGTCGACTAGCGGGAGTGTTGATGAGCAGTTCTTC
cdr3_aa: CASMSTSGSVDEQFF
clone_size: -
v_call: TRBV19
d_call: TRBD2
j_call: TRBJ2-1

cdr3_nt: TGTGCCAGCACCAAACGACGCGACCAAGAGACCCAGTACTTC
cdr3_aa: CASTKRRDQETQYF
clone_size: -
v_call: TRBV11-2
d_call: -
j_call: TRBJ2-5

cdr3_nt: TGTGCCAGCAGCCGCGATTTCGACAGGGGCTACGAGCAGTACTTC
cdr3_aa: CASSRDFDRGYEQYF
clone_size: once
v_call: TRBV7-9
d_call: TRBD1
j_call: TRBJ2-7

cdr3_nt: TGTGCCAGCAGCTTAACTCCGCAGCCCGGGACAGGGGTAACTGAAGCTTTCTTT
cdr3_aa: CASSLTPQPGTGVTEAFF
clone_size: -
v_call: TRBV7-6
d_call: TRBD1
j_call: TRBJ1-1

cdr3_nt: TGTGCCAGCAGTGGACCGGGACTAGGGGGAAATGAGCAGTTCTTC
cdr3_aa: CASSGPGLGGNEQFF
clone_size: -
v_call: TRBV2
d_call: TRBD2
j_call: TRBJ2-1

cdr3_nt: TGTGCCAGCAGCCACAAATCGGGACAGCGGACCGGGGAGCTGTTTTTT
cdr3_aa: CASSHKSGQRTGELFF
clone_size: few
v_call: TRBV5-4
d_call: TRBD1
j_call: TRBJ2-2

cdr3_nt: TGTGCCAGCAAGATTGGGACAGGGCTAATCGGCAATCAGCCCCAGCATTTT
cdr3_aa: CASKIGTGLIGNQPQHF
clone_size: once
v_call: TRBV28
d_call: TRBD1
j_call: TRBJ1-5

cdr3_nt: TGTGCCAGCAGTTCTACAGGGGGCATGCTTTCGAACGAGCAGTACTTC
cdr3_aa: CASSSTGGMLSNEQYF
clone_size: -
v_call: TRBV27
d_call: TRBD1
j_call: TRBJ2-7

cdr3_nt: TGTGCCTGGAGCCTCCATACCACAAACACCATATATTTT
cdr3_aa: CAWSLHTTNTIYF
clone_size: -
v_call: TRBV30
d_call: -
j_call: TRBJ1-3

cdr3_nt: TGTGCCAGCAGCCAAGGGACGCTGCGGAATGAGCAGTTCTTC
cdr3_aa: CASSQGTLRNEQFF
clone_size: -
v_call: TRBV3-1/TRBV3-2
d_call: -
j_call: TRBJ2-1

cdr3_nt: TGTGCCAGCAGCCCCACAGGGTCCTTTTCCTACGAGCAGTACTTC
cdr3_aa: CASSPTGSFSYEQYF
clone_size: few
v_call: TRBV3-1/TRBV3-2
d_call: -
j_call: TRBJ2-7

cdr3_nt: TGCAGTGCCTTAAAATCGGGTACGCAGTATTTT
cdr3_aa: CSALKSGTQYF
clone_size: once
v_call: TRBV20-1
d_call: -
j_call: TRBJ2-3

cdr3_nt: TGCGCCAGCAGTTCGGGGGGGACCTACGAGCAGTACTTC
cdr3_aa: CASSSGGTYEQYF
clone_size: -
v_call: TRBV5-1
d_call: TRBD2
j_call: TRBJ2-7

cdr3_nt: TGTGCCAGCAGCTCGAAATCCGACTCTGCAGGTCATACGCAGTATTTT
cdr3_aa: CASSSKSDSAGHTQYF
clone_size: -
v_call: TRBV5-4
d_call: -
j_call: TRBJ2-3

cdr3_nt: TGTGCCAGCGAAACCGGGACAGAGTACGAGCAGTACTTC
cdr3_aa: CASETGTEYEQYF
clone_size: -
v_call: TRBV28
d_call: TRBD1
j_call: TRBJ2-7

cdr3_nt: TGTGCCAGCAGCTTAGGTAGCGGGAGGACCGGGGAGCTGTTTTTT
cdr3_aa: CASSLGSGRTGELFF
clone_size: -
v_call: TRBV7-9
d_call: TRBD2
j_call: TRBJ2-2

cdr3_nt: TGTGCCAGCTTGGCAGGCAGCACAGATACGCAGTATTTT
cdr3_aa: CASLAGSTDTQYF
clone_size: -
v_call: TRBV18
d_call: -
j_call: TRBJ2-3

cdr3_nt: TGCAGCGTTGAACTAGCGGAGGCCTACGAGCAGTACTTC
cdr3_aa: CSVELAEAYEQYF
clone_size: -
v_call: TRBV29-1
d_call: TRBD2
j_call: TRBJ2-7

cdr3_nt: TGTGCCAGCACAGGGGGCGCGGAGACCCAGTACTTC
cdr3_aa: CASTGGAETQYF
clone_size: -
v_call: TRBV7-9
d_call: TRBD1
j_call: TRBJ2-5

cdr3_nt: TGCGCCAGCAGCCAAGTGGCTCTTTTGAACACTGAAGCTTTCTTT
cdr3_aa: CASSQVALLNTEAFF
clone_size: -
v_call: TRBV4-3
d_call: -
j_call: TRBJ1-1

cdr3_nt: TGTGCCAGCAGTCGTACGCCGGGACAGGCGATCTTC
cdr3_aa: CASSRTPGQAIF
clone_size: -
v_call: TRBV27
d_call: TRBD1
j_call: TRBJ2-7

cdr3_nt: TGTGCCAGCTCACCACCGTCAGGGGGAGGAAATGAGCAGTTCTTC
cdr3_aa: CASSPPSGGGNEQFF
clone_size: once
v_call: TRBV18
d_call: -
j_call: TRBJ2-1

cdr3_nt: TGTGCCAGCAGCCAAGGTGGCGGCCCCTACGAGCAGTACTTC
cdr3_aa: CASSQGGGPYEQYF
clone_size: -
v_call: TRBV14
d_call: -
j_call: TRBJ2-7

cdr3_nt: TGTGCCAGCAGTTGGGACAGGGGCTACGAGCAGTACTTC
cdr3_aa: CASSWDRGYEQYF
clone_size: -
v_call: TRBV27
d_call: TRBD1
j_call: TRBJ2-7

cdr3_nt: TGTGCCATCAGTGAGTCTGACTGGCCTTCCTACAATGAGCAGTTCTTC
cdr3_aa: CAISESDWPSYNEQFF
clone_size: -
v_call: TRBV10-3
d_call: -
j_call: TRBJ2-1

cdr3_nt: TGTGCCAGCAGCTTCACGGGGGCGAACACCGGGGAGCTGTTTTTT
cdr3_aa: CASSFTGANTGELFF
clone_size: -
v_call: TRBV7-2
d_call: -
j_call: TRBJ2-2

cdr3_nt: TGTGCCAGCTCACCGACGGCCGGCAGGAGGTCACCCCTCCACTTT
cdr3_aa: CASSPTAGRRSPLHF
clone_size: -
v_call: TRBV18
d_call: -
j_call: TRBJ1-6

cdr3_nt: TGTGCCAGCAGCCTCTCGGGGGGGATCAATCAGCCCCAGCATTTT
cdr3_aa: CASSLSGGINQPQHF
clone_size: -
v_call: TRBV11-2
d_call: -
j_call: TRBJ1-5

cdr3_nt: TGTGCCAGCTCGCCGATGGAACAGGGGGGATACAATGAGCAGTTCTTC
cdr3_aa: CASSPMEQGGYNEQFF
clone_size: -
v_call: TRBV18
d_call: TRBD1
j_call: TRBJ2-1

cdr3_nt: TGTGCCAGCAGTTTATCAAGGAGATTGTTATACAATGAGCAGTTCTTC
cdr3_aa: CASSLSRRLLYNEQFF
clone_size: -
v_call: TRBV27
d_call: -
j_call: TRBJ2-1

cdr3_nt: TGTGCCAGCAGCTTAGAGGCCAGGGCGGTTGGCTACACCTTC
cdr3_aa: CASSLEARAVGYTF
clone_size: -
v_call: TRBV7-9
d_call: -
j_call: TRBJ1-2

cdr3_nt: TGCAGTGCTCCCATAGTCGGAGGCTACACCTTC
cdr3_aa: CSAPIVGGYTF
clone_size: once
v_call: TRBV20-1
d_call: -
j_call: TRBJ1-2

cdr3_nt: TGTGCCAGCAGTTACTCTGTGGGAGGGAACACTGAAGCTTTCTTT
cdr3_aa: CASSYSVGGNTEAFF
clone_size: -
v_call: TRBV6-5
d_call: -
j_call: TRBJ1-1

cdr3_nt: TGTGCCAGCAGCGGTAGTTGGGCAGGGTTGTACTTC
cdr3_aa: CASSGSWAGLYF
clone_size: -
v_call: TRBV6-6
d_call: -
j_call: TRBJ2-7

cdr3_nt: TGCAGCGTTGAAGTGGGTCTAGCGCTCGATAATGAGCAGTTCTTC
cdr3_aa: CSVEVGLALDNEQFF
clone_size: -
v_call: TRBV29-1
d_call: -
j_call: TRBJ2-1

cdr3_nt: TGCGCCAGCAGCCAGGGCCTATTTGCAACTAATGAAAAACTGTTTTTT
cdr3_aa: CASSQGLFATNEKLFF
clone_size: -
v_call: TRBV4-1
d_call: -
j_call: TRBJ1-4

cdr3_nt: TGTGCCAGCTCTCCCCTTGGGGGTGGCTACACCTTC
cdr3_aa: CASSPLGGGYTF
clone_size: -
v_call: TRBV18
d_call: -
j_call: TRBJ1-2

cdr3_nt: TGCGCCAGCAGCTTGGAGGCCAGGGGAAGCTCCTACGAGCAGTACTTC
cdr3_aa: CASSLEARGSSYEQYF
clone_size: -
v_call: TRBV5-1
d_call: -
j_call: TRBJ2-7

cdr3_nt: TGTGCCAGCAGCTACACCCGAGGGGCCTTGAACACTGAAGCTTTCTTT
cdr3_aa: CASSYTRGALNTEAFF
clone_size: few
v_call: TRBV7-9
d_call: -
j_call: TRBJ1-1

cdr3_nt: TGTGCCACCAGCAGAGATGGCAGTCTAAGGGGAGCTTTCTTT
cdr3_aa: CATSRDGSLRGAFF
clone_size: -
v_call: TRBV15
d_call: -
j_call: TRBJ1-1

cdr3_nt: TGTGCCAGCAGTTCTAGCGGGAGGGAGACCCAGTACTTC
cdr3_aa: CASSSSGRETQYF
clone_size: -
v_call: TRBV12-3/TRBV12-4
d_call: TRBD2
j_call: TRBJ2-5

cdr3_nt: TGTGCCAGCAGTTTGGGGTTAGGTCAGCCCCAGCATTTT
cdr3_aa: CASSLGLGQPQHF
clone_size: -
v_call: TRBV12-3/TRBV12-4
d_call: -
j_call: TRBJ1-5

cdr3_nt: TGTGCCAGCAGCTTGGGAAAGGACCACACTGAAGCTTTCTTT
cdr3_aa: CASSLGKDHTEAFF
clone_size: -
v_call: TRBV7-9
d_call: -
j_call: TRBJ1-1

cdr3_nt: TGTGCCAGCAGTGAACAGGGGGGCAGGGGCTACACCTTC
cdr3_aa: CASSEQGGRGYTF
clone_size: once
v_call: TRBV25-1
d_call: TRBD1
j_call: TRBJ1-2

cdr3_nt: TGTGCCAGCACCCCTCCCCTTGGGCTATATAGCACAGATACGCAGTATTTT
cdr3_aa: CASTPPLGLYSTDTQYF
clone_size: -
v_call: TRBV7-8
d_call: -
j_call: TRBJ2-3

cdr3_nt: TGTGCCAGCAGTTACGACAGGGTCGGGAACATTCAGTACTTC
cdr3_aa: CASSYDRVGNIQYF
clone_size: -
v_call: TRBV6-5
d_call: TRBD1
j_call: TRBJ2-4

cdr3_nt: TGTGCCAGCAGCGTATTTTCCGCGAACACCGGGGAGCTGTTTTTT
cdr3_aa: CASSVFSANTGELFF
clone_size: once
v_call: TRBV9
d_call: -
j_call: TRBJ2-2